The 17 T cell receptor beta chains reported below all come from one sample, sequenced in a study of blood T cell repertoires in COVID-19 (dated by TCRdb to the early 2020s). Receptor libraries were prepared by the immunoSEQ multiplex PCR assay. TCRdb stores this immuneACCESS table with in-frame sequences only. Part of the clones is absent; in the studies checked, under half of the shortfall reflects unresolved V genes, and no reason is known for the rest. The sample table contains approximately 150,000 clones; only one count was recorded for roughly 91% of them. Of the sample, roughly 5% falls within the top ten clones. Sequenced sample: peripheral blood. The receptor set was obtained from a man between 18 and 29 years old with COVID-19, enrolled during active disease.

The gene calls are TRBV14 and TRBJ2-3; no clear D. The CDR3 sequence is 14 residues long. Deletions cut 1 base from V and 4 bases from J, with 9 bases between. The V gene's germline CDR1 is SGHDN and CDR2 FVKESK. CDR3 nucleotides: TGTGCCAGCAGCCAAGTCGCAGAACCAGATACGCAGTATTTT. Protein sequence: CASSQVAEPDTQYF.

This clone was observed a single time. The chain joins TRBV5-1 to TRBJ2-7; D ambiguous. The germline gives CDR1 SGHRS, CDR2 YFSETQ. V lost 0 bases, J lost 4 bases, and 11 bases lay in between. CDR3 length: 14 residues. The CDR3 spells CASSLGFVLYEQYF. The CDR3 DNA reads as TGCGCCAGCAGCTTGGGTTTTGTACTTTACGAGCAGTACTTC.

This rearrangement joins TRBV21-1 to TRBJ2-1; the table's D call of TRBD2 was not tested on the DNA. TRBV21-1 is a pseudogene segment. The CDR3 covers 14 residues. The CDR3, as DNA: TGTGCCAGCAGCAAAAGGGGGGGAGCCAATGAGCAGTTCTTC. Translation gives CASSKRGGANEQFF.

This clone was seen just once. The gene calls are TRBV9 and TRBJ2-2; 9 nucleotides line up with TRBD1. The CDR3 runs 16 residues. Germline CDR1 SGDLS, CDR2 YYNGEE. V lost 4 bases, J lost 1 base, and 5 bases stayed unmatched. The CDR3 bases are TGTGCCAGCAGCAACGACAGGGGGATGAACACCGGGGAGCTGTTTTTT. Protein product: CASSNDRGMNTGELFF.

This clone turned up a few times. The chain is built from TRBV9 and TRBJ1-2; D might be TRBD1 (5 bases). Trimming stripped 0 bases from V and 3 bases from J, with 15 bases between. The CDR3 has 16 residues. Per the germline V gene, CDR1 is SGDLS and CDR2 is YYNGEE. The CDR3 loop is CASSVDVEGMDYGYTF. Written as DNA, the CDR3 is TGTGCCAGCAGCGTAGATGTGGAGGGGATGGACTATGGCTACACCTTC. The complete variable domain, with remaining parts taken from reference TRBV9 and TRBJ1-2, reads DSGVTQTPKHLITATGQRVTLRCSPRSGDLSVYWYQQSLDQGLQFLIQYYNGEERAKGNILERFSAQQFPDLHSELNLSSLELGDSALYFCASSVDVEGMDYGYTFGSGTRLTVV.

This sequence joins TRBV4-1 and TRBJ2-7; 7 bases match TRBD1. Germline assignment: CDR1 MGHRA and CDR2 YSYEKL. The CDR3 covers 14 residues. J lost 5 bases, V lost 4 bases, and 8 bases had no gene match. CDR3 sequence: CASSLLGQADEQYF. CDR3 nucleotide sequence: TGCGCCAGCAGCCTCCTAGGACAGGCTGACGAGCAGTACTTC.

Here the CDR3 reads CASSSINWLAGGYEQYF. CDR3 DNA: TGTGCCAGCAGCTCGATTAATTGGCTAGCGGGAGGGTACGAGCAGTACTTC. V and J are TRBV5-6 and TRBJ2-7; 12 bases fit TRBD2. This CDR3 has 17 amino acids. The V gene end was trimmed by 3 bases and the J gene end by 4 bases; junction bases not matched to a gene: 11. CDR1 and CDR2 (germline): SGHDT, YYEEEE.

The CDR3 DNA sequence: TGTGCCAGCAGTTTATGGACAGGGGTGGCCTATAATTCACCCCTCCACTTT. The encoded protein is CASSLWTGVAYNSPLHF. The chain is built from TRBV28 and TRBJ1-6, with TRBD1 matching 8 bases. Germline trimming cut 0 bases from V and 2 bases from J; bases unmatched to any gene: 3. Germline CDR1 and CDR2: MDHEN and SYDVKM. CDR3 length equals 17 residues.

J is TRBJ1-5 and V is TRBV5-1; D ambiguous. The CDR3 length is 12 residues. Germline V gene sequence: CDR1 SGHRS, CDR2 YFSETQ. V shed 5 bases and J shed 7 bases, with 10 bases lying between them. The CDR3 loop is CASSLSGQPQHF. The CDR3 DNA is TGCGCCAGCAGTTTAAGCGGGCAGCCCCAGCATTTT.

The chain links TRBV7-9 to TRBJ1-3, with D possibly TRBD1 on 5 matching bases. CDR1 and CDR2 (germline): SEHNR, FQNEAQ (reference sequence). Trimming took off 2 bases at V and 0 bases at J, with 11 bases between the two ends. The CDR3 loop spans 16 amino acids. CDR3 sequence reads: CASSLRGTSSGNTIYF. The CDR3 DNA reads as TGTGCCAGCAGCTTACGGGGGACGAGCTCTGGAAACACCATATATTTT.

This CDR3 reads CASSWGTGGLRELFF. In DNA form, the CDR3 reads TGCGCCAGCAGCTGGGGAACAGGGGGCCTCAGGGAGCTGTTTTTT. The V gene is TRBV5-1, the J gene TRBJ2-2, with TRBD1 matching 9 bases. This CDR3 comprises 15 residues. The germline CDR1 and CDR2 sequences are SGHRS and YFSETQ. V gave up 3 bases and J gave up 9 bases; unmatched junction bases: 9.

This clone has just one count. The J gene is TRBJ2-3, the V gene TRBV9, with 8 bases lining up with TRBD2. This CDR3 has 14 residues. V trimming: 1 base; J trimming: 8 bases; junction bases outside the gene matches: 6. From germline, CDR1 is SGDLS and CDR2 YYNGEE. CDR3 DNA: TGTGCCAGCAGCGTAAGCGGGGCGGGGGGTACGCAGTATTTT. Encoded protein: CASSVSGAGGTQYF.

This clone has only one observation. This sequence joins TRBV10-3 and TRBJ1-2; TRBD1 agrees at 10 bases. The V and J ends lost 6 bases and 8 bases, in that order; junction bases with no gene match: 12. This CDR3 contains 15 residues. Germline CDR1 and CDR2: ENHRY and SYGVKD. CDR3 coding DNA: TGTGCCATCAGCCTGACCGGGACAGGGGAATACGGCTACACCTTC. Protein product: CAISLTGTGEYGYTF.

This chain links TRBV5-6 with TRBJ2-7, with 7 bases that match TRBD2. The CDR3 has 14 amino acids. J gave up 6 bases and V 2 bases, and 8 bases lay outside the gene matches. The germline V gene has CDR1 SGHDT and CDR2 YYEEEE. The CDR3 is CASSFGRGGSEQYF. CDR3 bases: TGTGCCAGCAGCTTCGGCCGGGGCGGGAGCGAGCAGTACTTC.

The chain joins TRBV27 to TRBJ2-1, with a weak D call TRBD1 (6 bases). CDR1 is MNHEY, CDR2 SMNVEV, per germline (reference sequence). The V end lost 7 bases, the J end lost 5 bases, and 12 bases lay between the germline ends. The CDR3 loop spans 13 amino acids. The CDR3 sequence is CASTDRKDNEQFF. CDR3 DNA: TGTGCCAGCACCGACAGGAAAGACAATGAGCAGTTCTTC.

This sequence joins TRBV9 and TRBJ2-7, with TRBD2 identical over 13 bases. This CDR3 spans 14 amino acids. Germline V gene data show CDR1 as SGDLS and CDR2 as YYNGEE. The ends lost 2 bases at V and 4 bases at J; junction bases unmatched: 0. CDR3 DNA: TGTGCCAGCAGCGTGGGACTAGCGGGATACGAGCAGTACTTC. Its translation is CASSVGLAGYEQYF.

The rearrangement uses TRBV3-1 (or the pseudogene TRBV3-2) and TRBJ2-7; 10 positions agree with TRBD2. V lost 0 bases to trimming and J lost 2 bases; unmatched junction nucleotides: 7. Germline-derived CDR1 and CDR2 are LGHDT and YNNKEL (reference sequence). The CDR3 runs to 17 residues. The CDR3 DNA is TGTGCCAGCAGCCAAGAAAATAAGCGGGAGGGCCCCTACGAGCAGTACTTC. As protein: CASSQENKREGPYEQYF.